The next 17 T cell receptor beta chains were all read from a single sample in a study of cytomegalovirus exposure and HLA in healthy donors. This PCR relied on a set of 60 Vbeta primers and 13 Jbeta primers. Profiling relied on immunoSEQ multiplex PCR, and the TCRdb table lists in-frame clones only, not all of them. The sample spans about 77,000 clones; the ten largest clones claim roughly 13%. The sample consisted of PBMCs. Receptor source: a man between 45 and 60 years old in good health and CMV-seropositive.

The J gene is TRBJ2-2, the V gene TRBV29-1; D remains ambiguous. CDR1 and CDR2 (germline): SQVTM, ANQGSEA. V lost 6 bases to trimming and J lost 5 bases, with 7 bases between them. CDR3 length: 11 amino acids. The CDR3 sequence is CSVDKTGELFF. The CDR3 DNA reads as TGCAGCGTAGACAAAACCGGGGAGCTGTTTTTT.

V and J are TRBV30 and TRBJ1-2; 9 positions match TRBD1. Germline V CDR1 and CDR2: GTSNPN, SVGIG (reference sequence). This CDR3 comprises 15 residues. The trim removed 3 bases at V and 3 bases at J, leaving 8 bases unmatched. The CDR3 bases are TGTGCCTGGAGACCCAAGGGGGACAGGGACTATGGCTACACCTTC. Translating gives CAWRPKGDRDYGYTF. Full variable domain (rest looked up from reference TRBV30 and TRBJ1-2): SQTIHQWPATLVQPVGSPLSLECTVEGTSNPNLYWYRQAAGRGLQLLFYSVGIGQISSEVPQNLSASRPQDRQFILSSKKLLLSDSGFYLCAWRPKGDRDYGYTFGSGTRLTVV.

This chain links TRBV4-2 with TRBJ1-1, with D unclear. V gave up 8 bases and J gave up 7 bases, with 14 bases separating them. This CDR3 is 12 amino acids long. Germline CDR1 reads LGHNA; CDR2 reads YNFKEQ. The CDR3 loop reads CASGIGESEAFF. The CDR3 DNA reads TGTGCCAGCGGAATTGGAGAAAGTGAAGCTTTCTTT.

The CDR3 DNA is TGTGCCAGCAGACTCAGGGAAACTGAAGCTTTCTTT. Protein product: CASRLRETEAFF. The chain combines TRBV6-6 with TRBJ1-1; tentatively, D is TRBD1 (5 bases). Per germline, CDR1 MNHNY and CDR2 SVGAGI (reference sequence). V lost 6 bases and J lost 5, with 10 bases in between. The CDR3 totals 12 residues.

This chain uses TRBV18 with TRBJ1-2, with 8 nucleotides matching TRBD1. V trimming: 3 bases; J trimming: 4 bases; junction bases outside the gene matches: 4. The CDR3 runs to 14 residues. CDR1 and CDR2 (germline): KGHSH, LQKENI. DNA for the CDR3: TGTGCCAGCTCACCCTCCGACAGGGGCTATGGCTACACCTTC. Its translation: CASSPSDRGYGYTF.

The CDR3 protein is CAISERSGTGQTEAFF. As DNA, the CDR3 is TGTGCCATCAGTGAAAGGTCCGGGACAGGACAGACTGAAGCTTTCTTT. The chain recombines TRBV10-3 with TRBJ1-1; 8 bases are a match to TRBD1. V was clipped by 3 bases and J by 5 bases; unmatched bases: 11. Germline V gene data show CDR1 as ENHRY and CDR2 as SYGVKD. The CDR3 loop spans 16 amino acids.

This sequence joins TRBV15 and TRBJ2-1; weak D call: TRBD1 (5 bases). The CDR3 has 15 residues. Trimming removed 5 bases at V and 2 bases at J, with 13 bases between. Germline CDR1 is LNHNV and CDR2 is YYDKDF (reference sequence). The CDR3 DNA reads TGTGCCACCAGCGTACAGGTCCCTACCTACAATGAGCAGTTCTTC. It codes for CATSVQVPTYNEQFF.

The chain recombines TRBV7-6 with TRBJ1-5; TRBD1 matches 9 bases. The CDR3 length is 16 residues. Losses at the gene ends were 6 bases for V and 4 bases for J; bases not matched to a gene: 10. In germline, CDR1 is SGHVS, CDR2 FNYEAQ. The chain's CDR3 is CASSLQGARLNQPQHF. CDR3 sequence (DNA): TGTGCCAGCAGTTTACAGGGGGCGAGGCTGAATCAGCCCCAGCATTTT.

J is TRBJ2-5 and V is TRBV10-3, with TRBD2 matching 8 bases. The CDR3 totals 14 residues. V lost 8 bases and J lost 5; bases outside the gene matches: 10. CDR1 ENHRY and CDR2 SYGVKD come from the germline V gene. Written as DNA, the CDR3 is TGTGCCATCGCTGACTCTCCGGGGGGGGAGACCCAGTACTTC. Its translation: CAIADSPGGETQYF.

This chain's CDR3 is CAISEGGLTSGRADGTDTQYF. The CDR3 coding sequence is TGTGCCATCAGTGAGGGAGGACTTACTAGCGGGAGGGCCGATGGTACAGATACGCAGTATTTT. The V and J genes are TRBV10-3 and TRBJ2-3; TRBD2 matches at 13 bases. Germline V gene lookup returns CDR1 ENHRY and CDR2 SYGVKD. The CDR3 is made up of 21 amino acids. V lost 2 bases and J lost 3; bases outside the gene matches: 17.

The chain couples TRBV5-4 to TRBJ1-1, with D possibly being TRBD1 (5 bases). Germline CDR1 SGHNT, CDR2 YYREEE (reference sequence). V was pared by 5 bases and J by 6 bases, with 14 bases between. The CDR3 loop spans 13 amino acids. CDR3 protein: CASRADWGAEAFF. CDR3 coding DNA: TGTGCCAGCAGGGCGGATTGGGGGGCTGAAGCTTTCTTT.

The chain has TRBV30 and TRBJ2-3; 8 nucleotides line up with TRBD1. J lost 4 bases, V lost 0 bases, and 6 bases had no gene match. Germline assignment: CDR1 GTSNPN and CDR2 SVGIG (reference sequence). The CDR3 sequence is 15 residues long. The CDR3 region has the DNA TGTGCCTGGAGTGTAGGACAGGGTAGGGCAGATACGCAGTATTTT. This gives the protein CAWSVGQGRADTQYF.

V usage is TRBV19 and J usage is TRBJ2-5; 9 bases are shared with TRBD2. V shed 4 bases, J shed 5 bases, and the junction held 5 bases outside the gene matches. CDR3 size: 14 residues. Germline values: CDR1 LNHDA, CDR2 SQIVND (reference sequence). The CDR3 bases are TGTGCCAGTAGTAGCGGGAGGGCAGGGGAGACCCAGTACTTC. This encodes CASSSGRAGETQYF.

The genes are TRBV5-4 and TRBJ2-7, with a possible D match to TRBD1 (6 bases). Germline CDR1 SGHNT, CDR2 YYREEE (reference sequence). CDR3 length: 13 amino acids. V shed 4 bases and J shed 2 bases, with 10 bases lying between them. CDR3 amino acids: CASSHEGAYEQYV. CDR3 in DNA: TGTGCCAGCAGCCACGAGGGGGCCTACGAGCAGTACGTC.

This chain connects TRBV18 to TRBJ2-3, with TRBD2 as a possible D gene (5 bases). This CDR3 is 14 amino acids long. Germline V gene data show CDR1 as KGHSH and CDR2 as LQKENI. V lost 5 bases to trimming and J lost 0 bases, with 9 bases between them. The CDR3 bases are TGTGCCAGCTCAACAGCGGTCAGCACAGATACGCAGTATTTT. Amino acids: CASSTAVSTDTQYF.

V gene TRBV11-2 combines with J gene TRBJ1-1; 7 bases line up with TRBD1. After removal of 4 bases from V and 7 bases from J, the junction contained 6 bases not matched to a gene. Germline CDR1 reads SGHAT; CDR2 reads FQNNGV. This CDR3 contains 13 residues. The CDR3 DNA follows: TGTGCCAGCAGCTATCACAGGGGCCTTGAAGCTTTCTTT. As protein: CASSYHRGLEAFF.

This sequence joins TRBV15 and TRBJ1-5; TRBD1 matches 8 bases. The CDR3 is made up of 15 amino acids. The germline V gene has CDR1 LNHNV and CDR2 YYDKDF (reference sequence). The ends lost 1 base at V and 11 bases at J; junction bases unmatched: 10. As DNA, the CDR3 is TGTGCCACCAGCAGAGGAGACAGGGGCCAAGTAGCCCAGCATTTT. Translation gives CATSRGDRGQVAQHF.